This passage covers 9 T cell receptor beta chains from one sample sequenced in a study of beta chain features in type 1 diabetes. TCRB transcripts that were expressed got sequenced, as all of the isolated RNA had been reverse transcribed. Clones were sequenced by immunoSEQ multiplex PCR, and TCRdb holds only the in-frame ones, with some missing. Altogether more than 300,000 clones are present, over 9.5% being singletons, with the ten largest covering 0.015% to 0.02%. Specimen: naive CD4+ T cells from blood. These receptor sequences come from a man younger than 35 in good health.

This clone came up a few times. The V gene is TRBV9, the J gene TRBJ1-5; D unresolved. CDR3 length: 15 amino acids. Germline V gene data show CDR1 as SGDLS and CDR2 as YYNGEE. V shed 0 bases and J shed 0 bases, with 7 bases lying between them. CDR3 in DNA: TGTGCCAGCAGCGTAGGCCAGGATAGCAATCAGCCCCAGCATTTT. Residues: CASSVGQDSNQPQHF.

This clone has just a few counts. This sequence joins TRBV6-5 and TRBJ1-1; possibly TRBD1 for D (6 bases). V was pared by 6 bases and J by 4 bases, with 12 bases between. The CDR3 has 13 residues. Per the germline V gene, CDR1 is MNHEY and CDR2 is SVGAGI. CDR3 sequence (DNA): TGTGCCAGCAGCAGACAGGAACCCACTGAAGCTTTCTTT. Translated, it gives CASSRQEPTEAFF.

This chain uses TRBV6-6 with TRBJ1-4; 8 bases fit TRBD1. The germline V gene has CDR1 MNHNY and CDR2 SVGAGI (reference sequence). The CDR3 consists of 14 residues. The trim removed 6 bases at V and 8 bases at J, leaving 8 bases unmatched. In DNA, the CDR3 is TGTGCCAGCAGCCGAAACAGGGGGAAGGAAAAACTGTTTTTT. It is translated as CASSRNRGKEKLFF.

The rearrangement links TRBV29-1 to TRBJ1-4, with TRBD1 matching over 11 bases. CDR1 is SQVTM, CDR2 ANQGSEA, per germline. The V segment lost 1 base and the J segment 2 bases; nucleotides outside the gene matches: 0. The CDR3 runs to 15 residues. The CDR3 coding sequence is TGCAGCGTTGAAGGGGACAGGGGGACTAATGAAAAACTGTTTTTT. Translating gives CSVEGDRGTNEKLFF. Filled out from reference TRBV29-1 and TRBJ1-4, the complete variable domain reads SAVISQKPSRDICQRGTSLTIQCQVDSQVTMMFWYRQQPGQSLTLIATANQGSEATYESGFVIDKFPISRPNLTFSTLTVSNMSPEDSSIYLCSVEGDRGTNEKLFFGSGTQLSVL.

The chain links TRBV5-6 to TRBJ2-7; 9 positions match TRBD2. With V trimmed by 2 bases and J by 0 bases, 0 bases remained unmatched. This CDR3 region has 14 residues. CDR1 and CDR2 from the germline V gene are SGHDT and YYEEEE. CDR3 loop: CASSFSGSSYEQYF. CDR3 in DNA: TGTGCCAGCAGCTTTAGCGGGAGCTCCTACGAGCAGTACTTC.

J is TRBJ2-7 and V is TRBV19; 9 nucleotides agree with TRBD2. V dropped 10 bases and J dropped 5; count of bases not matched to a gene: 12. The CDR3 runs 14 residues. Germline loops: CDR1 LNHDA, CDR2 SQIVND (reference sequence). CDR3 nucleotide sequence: TGTGCCACCGCGGGGACTAGCATTCACCACGAGCAGTACTTC. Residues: CATAGTSIHHEQYF.

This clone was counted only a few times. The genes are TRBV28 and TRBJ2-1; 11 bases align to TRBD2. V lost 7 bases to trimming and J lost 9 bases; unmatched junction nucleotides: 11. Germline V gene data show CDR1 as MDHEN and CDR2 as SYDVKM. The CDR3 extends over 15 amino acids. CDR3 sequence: CASTRWLAGGTEQFF. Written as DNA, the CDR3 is TGTGCCAGCACCCGGTGGCTAGCGGGGGGCACTGAGCAGTTCTTC.

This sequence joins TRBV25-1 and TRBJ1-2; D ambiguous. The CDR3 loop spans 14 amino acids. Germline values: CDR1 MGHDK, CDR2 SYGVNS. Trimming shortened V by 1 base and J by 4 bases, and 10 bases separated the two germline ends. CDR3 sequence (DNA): TGTGCCAGCAGTGAATCTGGAGGACTCTATGGCTACACCTTC. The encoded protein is CASSESGGLYGYTF.

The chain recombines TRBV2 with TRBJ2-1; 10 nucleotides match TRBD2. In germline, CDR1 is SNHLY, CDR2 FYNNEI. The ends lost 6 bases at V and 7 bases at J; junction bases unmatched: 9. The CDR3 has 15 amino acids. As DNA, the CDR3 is TGTGCCAGCAGGGCTCTAGCGGGAGTATTTAATGAGCAGTTCTTC. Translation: CASRALAGVFNEQFF.